This T cell receptor beta chain was retrieved from a study of graft-versus-host responses after intestinal transplantation (dated by TCRdb to the early 2020s). With respect to the entire study: Recipients received multivisceral, liver-intestinal, or isolated intestinal transplants. Alloreactive clones were identified by sequencing pre-transplant mixed lymphocyte reaction products and comparing these products with unstimulated pre-transplant donor and recipient T cells. Rather than being sequenced by the commercial service, samples from a few later patients were sequenced in-house on an Illumina MiSeq and processed with MiXCR. Every recipient was given anti-thymocyte globulin induction, followed by about three years of maintenance tacrolimus and steroids. Of the 20 to 25 intestinal transplant recipients enrolled in the cohort, one of whom was a retransplant, 3 patients without pretransplant specimens were excluded. Donor T cell macrochimerism was defined as a peak of at least 4% donor T cells among recipient peripheral blood mononuclear cells. Bulk TCR-beta CDR3 sequencing was used to track graft-versus-host and host-versus-graft alloreactive T cell clones in the graft, circulation and bone marrow after intestinal transplantation.

V drops 6 bases and J drops 4 bases, leaving 18 bases in between. Taken from the germline V gene, the CDR1 and CDR2 loops are MNHNS and SASEGT. There are 15 amino acids in the CDR3, from cysteine to phenylalanine inclusive. Only the CDR3 DNA stays, 45 bases, in frame from base 1. This specimen's time point label, interpreted: cells obtained before transplantation from donor or recipient. In the mixed lymphocyte reactions, roughly 200,000 CFSE-labeled pre-transplant responders were plated with roughly 200,000 irradiated violet-dye-labeled stimulators and cultured for 5 to 6 days. After the mixed lymphocyte reaction, proliferating CD3+CD4+CFSE-low and CD3+CD8+CFSE-low responder cells were FACS-sorted on a BD Influx sorter. As concerns this clone: The record has no base qualities; no much larger clone is one base away.

Results and caveats for the whole study, not just this receptor: Early after transplant, peak levels of circulating GvH clones were associated with declines in HvG clones. GvH clones were detected in recipient bone marrow, and some of these GvH clones were observed earlier in ileal mucosa or blood, consistent with an intestinal mucosal origin. High GvH to HvG T cell clonal ratios were observed in the allografts of patients with donor T cell macrochimerism. The relatively low number and heterogeneity of intestinal transplant patients limited the conclusions.

Library method: the immunoSEQ multiplex PCR assay. In most patients, genomic DNA was isolated using the Qiagen DNeasy Blood and Tissue Kit and sent frozen to Adaptive Biotechnologies for TCR sequencing. Adaptive Biotechnologies carried out high-throughput TCR-beta CDR3 sequencing of genomic DNA for most patients. In the authors' own workflow: Adaptive's ImmunoSEQ software was the source of the TCR sequencing data for roughly 19 patients, while three other patients were processed with MiXCR and VDJtools. To correct CD4 versus CD8 sorting errors, sequences present in both subsets at a frequency ratio below 5:1 were removed. CDR3 nucleotide sequences shared between donor and recipient were removed because their origin could not be assigned. Alloreactive clones required at least 2-fold expansion over unstimulated cells and minimum CFSE-low frequency of 0.002% (template counts) or 0.001% (read counts). Mappable clones were those detected in sequenced pre-transplant spleen, lymph node, or MLR CFSE-low populations of the donor or recipient. The cumulative frequency of alloreactive clones was calculated as a percentage of all sequences, weighted by copy number. What TCRdb holds here is the immuneACCESS table cut down to in-frame rearrangements. Part of the clones is not present; checked against another copy, under half of the missing clones reflect an unresolved V gene, and the others are unexplained. That table furnishes V, J and clone size, whereas the DNA furnished D and trimming. Counted in this sample were roughly 20,000 clones; 50% to 65% of them appeared once. The ten largest clones represent about 0.94% of the sample.

This sample comprised alloreactive CD4+ T cells from a mixed lymphocyte reaction culture, obtained before intestinal transplant. Read against the paper, the sample's cell subset or site label means: CFSE-low proliferating T cells sorted from roughly six-day pre-transplant mixed lymphocyte reaction (GvH or HvG direction). This receptor was taken from a human patient who received an intestinal transplant. The rearrangement joined TRBV6-1 to TRBJ1-2, and possibly TRBD1, on 5 matching bases. The nucleotides read TGTGCCAGCAGAGACGGGGGGGGAACTTCCTATGGCTACACCTTC. Its protein product is CASRDGGGTSYGYTF.